This T cell receptor beta chain appears in the sequencing data of a study of blood T cell repertoires in COVID-19. Study-wide context: Samples of COVID-19 (acute and convalescent) were obtained from the United States, Italy and Spain.

Germline V gene data show CDR1 as MDHEN and CDR2 as SYDVKM. The CDR3 totals 17 residues. With 2 bases removed from V and 6 bases from J, the gap between germline ends came to 20 bases. Original processing methods: Reference gene primers were amplified, and this amplification served to estimate nucleated cell counts. The data were produced by immunoSEQ multiplex PCR, yet TCRdb's version contains in-frame clones alone and is incomplete. V and J calls plus clone size are reproduced from that table; the DNA served to infer D and trimming. Of about 260,000 clones in the sample, more than 75% were seen once.

Sequenced input: peripheral blood. The genes are TRBV28 and TRBJ1-5, with a possible D match to TRBD1 (5 bases). This receptor was taken from a woman aged 60-70 years with COVID-19, enrolled during active disease. The CDR3 nucleotides are TGTGCCAGCAGTTTAATGGCGGGACGAGGGGTCCCTCAGCCCCAGCATTTT. It specifies CASSLMAGRGVPQPQHF.